The 18 T cell receptor beta chains below all came from one sample that was sequenced in a study of T-cell reconstitution after alpha-beta-depleted transplantation in children. TCRbeta library construction was performed incorporating unique molecular identifiers. MiXCR, applied by TCRdb to the PCR reads, yields one record per CDR3 protein. The data show 550,000 to 800,000 distinct CDR3 sequences, 13% seen once. Sequencing used PBMCs, obtained before TCRalphabeta/CD19-depleted stem cell transplant. Source of these receptors: a girl aged 2-10 years with congenital amegakaryocytic thrombocytopenia, due to receive a stem cell transplant.

In its sample, this clonotype was seen a few times. The chain employs TRBV27 and TRBJ2-7, with D unclear. The length of the CDR3 is 15 residues. V lost 7 bases to trimming and J lost 0 bases, with 16 bases between them. Germline loops: CDR1 MNHEY, CDR2 SMNVEV (reference sequence). CDR3 residues: CASIASGLGSYEQYF. In DNA form, the CDR3 reads TGTGCCAGCATAGCCTCGGGCTTGGGCTCCTACGAGCAGTACTTC.

This clonotype was seen many times. This chain joins TRBV12-3 or TRBV12-4 and TRBJ1-1, with D perhaps matching TRBD1 (5 bases). Trimming stripped 3 bases from V and 3 bases from J, with 14 bases between. The CDR3 extends over 15 amino acids. The CDR3 region has the DNA TGTGCCAGCAGTTTCGGCGTGCCAGGGTACACTGAAGCTTTCTTT. Residues: CASSFGVPGYTEAFF.

This clonotype came up many times. The chain combines TRBV5-6 with TRBJ2-1, with D tentatively TRBD2 (6 bases). CDR1 is SGHDT and CDR2 is YYEEEE in the germline V gene. CDR3 length: 15 residues. Trimming removed 5 bases from V and 3 bases from J, with 15 bases in between. The chain's CDR3 is CASSTSAGGYNEQFF. In DNA form, the CDR3 reads TGTGCCAGCAGTACTTCCGCCGGGGGCTACAATGAGCAGTTCTTC.

This clonotype appeared a few times. The CDR3, as DNA: TGTGCCAGCAGCTTATTCCATCCTCCCGGACTAGCGGGAGGGCACGTGATTGATGAGCAGTTCTTC. Translated, it gives CASSLFHPPGLAGGHVIDEQFF. The rearrangement uses TRBV7-2 and TRBJ2-1; 15 bases agree with TRBD2. Germline V gives CDR1 SGHTA, CDR2 FQGNSA. The CDR3 has 22 amino acids. The V and J ends lost 2 bases and 8 bases, in that order; junction bases with no gene match: 22.

The table lists this clonotype with a few counts. The chain links TRBV18 to TRBJ1-1; D unclear. This CDR3 has 14 amino acids. Looked up from germline, CDR1 is KGHSH and CDR2 is LQKENI. Trimming took 4 bases from V and 1 from J, leaving 10 bases between them. CDR3 region: CASSLLGKNTEAFF. The CDR3, as DNA: TGTGCCAGCTCACTCCTAGGTAAGAACACTGAAGCTTTCTTT.

This clonotype was seen at least ten times. J is TRBJ2-7 and V is TRBV5-1; no clear D gene. Germline V gene data show CDR1 as SGHRS and CDR2 as YFSETQ. With 0 bases removed from V and 3 bases from J, the gap between germline ends came to 16 bases. The CDR3 runs 16 residues. CDR3 loop: CASSLAGGSTFYEQYF. CDR3 nucleotides: TGCGCCAGCAGCTTGGCTGGTGGCTCAACCTTCTACGAGCAGTACTTC.

The rearrangement uses TRBV5-1 and TRBJ2-5, with 10 positions matching TRBD2. With V trimmed by 5 bases and J by 7 bases, 11 bases remained unmatched. Germline V gives CDR1 SGHRS, CDR2 YFSETQ. The length of the CDR3 is 15 residues. The CDR3 protein is CASSFLAGDKWTQYF. The CDR3 coding sequence is TGCGCCAGCAGTTTCCTAGCGGGAGATAAGTGGACCCAGTACTTC.

This clonotype was recorded at least ten times. V usage is TRBV7-9 and J usage is TRBJ2-1; 9 nucleotides align to TRBD2. Germline V gene lookup returns CDR1 SEHNR and CDR2 FQNEAQ (reference sequence). V was pared by 5 bases and J by 8 bases, with 13 bases of the junction left unmatched. CDR3 length: 16 amino acids. Here the CDR3 reads CASSPYGGRVYDEQFF. The CDR3 DNA follows: TGTGCCAGCAGCCCTTATGGCGGGAGGGTATACGATGAGCAGTTCTTC.

V is TRBV25-1 and J is TRBJ2-7; D is perhaps TRBD1 (6 bases). This CDR3 spans 14 amino acids. Germline-derived CDR1 and CDR2 are MGHDK and SYGVNS. V was clipped by 4 bases and J by 2 bases, with 12 bases between them. This chain's CDR3 is CASSAHREPYEQYF. The CDR3 region has the DNA TGTGCCAGCAGTGCCCACAGGGAACCCTACGAGCAGTACTTC.

The chain combines TRBV5-1 with TRBJ2-1; D is uncertain. The CDR3 contains 17 residues. Per germline, CDR1 SGHRS and CDR2 YFSETQ. Deletions cut 5 bases from V and 8 bases from J, with 26 bases between. The CDR3 bases are TGCGCCAGCAGAACCGGGCGCATGAAGTTGACGAAGGATGAGCAGTTCTTC. Its translation is CASRTGRMKLTKDEQFF.

The V gene is TRBV30, the J gene TRBJ2-3, with TRBD2 matching over 8 bases. V lost 3 bases and J lost 0; bases outside the gene matches: 2. Germline CDR1 GTSNPN, CDR2 SVGIG (reference sequence). The CDR3 sequence is 14 residues long. The CDR3 spells CAWSSSGSTDTQYF. The DNA for the CDR3 is TGTGCCTGGAGCTCTAGCGGGAGCACAGATACGCAGTATTTT.

This clonotype turned up a few times. The chain is built from TRBV7-8 and TRBJ2-7, with 7 bases identical to TRBD2. Trimming removed 2 bases from V and 2 bases from J; junction bases left unmatched: 6. The germline CDR1 and CDR2 sequences are SGHVS and FQNEAQ. This CDR3 is built from 15 residues. Here the CDR3 reads CASSLSHGLAYEQYF. DNA of the CDR3: TGTGCCAGCAGCTTATCCCACGGACTAGCCTACGAGCAGTACTTC.

A note on this clonotype: This may come from a read error, since a much larger clone is one base off. The chain is built from TRBV6-1 and TRBJ2-1; D is unclear. The V gene's germline CDR1 is MNHNS and CDR2 SASEGT. This CDR3 contains 17 residues. The CDR3 loop is CDSSEGGPTLPYNEQFF. DNA for the CDR3: TGTGACAGCAGTGAAGGTGGGCCCACTCTCCCGTACAATGAGCAGTTCTTC.

At least ten counts were recorded for this clonotype. V gene TRBV6-2 or TRBV6-3 combines with J gene TRBJ2-1, with TRBD2 matching 10 bases. The CDR3 is made up of 20 amino acids. V dropped 5 bases and J dropped 0; count of bases not matched to a gene: 16. CDR1 MNHEY and CDR2 SVGEGT come from the germline V gene. CDR3 DNA: TGTGCCAGCAGTACACTGGGACATCCGTCTAGCGGGAGCTCCTACAATGAGCAGTTCTTC. This codes for CASSTLGHPSSGSSYNEQFF.

A remark on this clonotype: A read error may account for a junction end that differs from germline. The chain joins TRBV5-1 to TRBJ2-3, with D perhaps matching TRBD2 (5 bases). The CDR3 covers 12 residues. The germline V gene encodes CDR1 SGHRS and CDR2 YFSETQ. Here the CDR3 reads CASRLDSDTQYF. The CDR3 DNA sequence: TGCGCCAGCAGATTGGACTCGGATACGCAGTATTTT.

This clonotype showed up many times. V is TRBV12-3 or TRBV12-4 and J is TRBJ2-1; D unclear. The ends were cut back, 0 bases at V and 0 bases at J, with 9 bases in the middle. This CDR3 comprises 16 residues. The CDR3 coding sequence is TGTGCCAGCAGTTTAGCGGGTGAAATCTCCTACAATGAGCAGTTCTTC. Amino acids: CASSLAGEISYNEQFF.

Many counts were recorded for this clonotype. The chain joins TRBV21-1 to TRBJ2-5; whether TRBD1, the table's D call, matches the DNA was not checked. TRBV21-1 is listed as a pseudogene. CDR3 size: 14 residues. The CDR3 DNA reads as TGTGCCAGCAAAAGTAATTATGACAGAGAGACCCAGTACTTC. Its translation is CASKSNYDRETQYF.

This chain uses TRBV5-1 with TRBJ2-3; 8 bases map to TRBD2. The germline CDR1 and CDR2 sequences are SGHRS and YFSETQ. The CDR3 is 14 amino acids. The V and J ends lost 6 bases and 5 bases, in that order; junction bases with no gene match: 8. The CDR3 loop is CASTLTSAKDTQYF. The CDR3 coding sequence is TGCGCCAGCACACTGACTAGCGCTAAAGATACGCAGTATTTT.